This T cell receptor beta chain was obtained from a study of vaccination effects on CD4 cells after COVID-19. Regarding this clone: Antigen: not known.

Pools of viral peptides were used by the ViraFEST assay to expand antigen-specific CD4+ T cells ahead of sequencing. With approximately 9 days of culture completed, CD4+ T cells were isolated. Their SARS-CoV-2 infection, verified by PCR, occurred between March and December 2020. Sequencing was performed with immunoSEQ multiplex PCR; in TCRdb, only in-frame clones are kept and a portion is missing. The table includes under 65,000 clones, roughly three quarters detected once. Source: CD4+ T cells from PBMCs cultured with HIV peptides, taken before COVID-19 vaccination. Subset denoted: HIV-1 Nef peptide pool negative control/reference culture. This receptor was taken from a human donor who had a prior SARS-CoV-2 infection.

In DNA, the CDR3 is TGTGCCAGCAGCGGCCGGCCCGGGACTAGCAGCCACACAGATACGCAGTATTTT. This codes for CASSGRPGTSSHTDTQYF. The rearrangement joins TRBV7-9 to TRBJ2-3; TRBD2 aligns across 9 bases. This CDR3 contains 18 residues. The ends lost 5 bases at V and 2 bases at J; junction bases unmatched: 14. Germline V gives CDR1 SEHNR, CDR2 FQNEAQ (reference sequence).